This TCR beta chain was captured in a study of cytomegalovirus exposure and HLA in healthy donors. Whole-study findings and limits: Across donors, sequencing depth was assumed by presence/absence analyses to be roughly uniform.

The study ran its PCR with 60 Vbeta and 13 Jbeta primers. Only in-frame clones appear in the TCRdb table, and some are missing; sequencing was by immunoSEQ multiplex PCR. The sample holds around 120,000 clones; under 85% are singletons and the top ten take under 2%. With 3 bases removed from V and 3 bases from J, the gap between germline ends came to 15 bases. Germline CDR1 LNHNV, CDR2 YYDKDF (reference sequence). The CDR3 has 16 residues. With respect to this clone: Antigen specificity is unknown.

Sample: PBMCs. The clonotype originates from a boy between 10 and 17 years old in good health and CMV-seronegative. This sequence joins TRBV15 and TRBJ2-1; D might be TRBD2 (6 bases). CDR3 amino acids: CATSRTASAGYNEQFF. Here the CDR3 DNA reads TGTGCCACCAGCAGGACCGCTAGCGCCGGCTACAATGAGCAGTTCTTC.